This entry is about one T cell receptor (beta chain). Its specificity is not known. CDR1 and CDR2 from the germline V gene are SGHRS and YFSETQ. The CDR3 spans 13 residues. This entry belongs to a study of monozygotic twins with inflammatory bowel disease. Study-wide findings and caveats: IBD patients, compared with healthy twins, shared fewer clonotypes with others (especially with disease activity).

TCRdb re-called the 5' RACE reads; every CDR3 protein appears as one record, without DNA. The sample has roughly 140,000 distinct CDR3 sequences; the top ten hold 2% to 2.5%. The sequence derives from a human donor with ulcerative colitis or Crohn's disease, or a healthy co-twin of an affected twin (not recorded which). The chain carries TRBV5-1 and TRBJ2-1; TCRdb proposes TRBD1, but this gene call is untestable without DNA. Source material: blood. Here the CDR3 reads CASSPRGLGEQFF.